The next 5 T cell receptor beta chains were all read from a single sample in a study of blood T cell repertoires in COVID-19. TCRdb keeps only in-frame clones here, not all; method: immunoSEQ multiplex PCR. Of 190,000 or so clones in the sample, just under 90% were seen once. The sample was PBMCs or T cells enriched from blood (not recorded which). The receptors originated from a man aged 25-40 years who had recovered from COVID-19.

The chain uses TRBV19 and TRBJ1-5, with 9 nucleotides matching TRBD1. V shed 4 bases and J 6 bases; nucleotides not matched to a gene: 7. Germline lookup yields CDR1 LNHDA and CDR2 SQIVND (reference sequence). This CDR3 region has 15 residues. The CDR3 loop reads CASSKSRQGVQPQHF. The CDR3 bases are TGTGCCAGTAGTAAATCTCGACAGGGGGTTCAGCCCCAGCATTTT. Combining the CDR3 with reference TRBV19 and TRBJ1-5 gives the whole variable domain DGGITQSPKYLFRKEGQNVTLSCEQNLNHDAMYWYRQDPGQGLRLIYYSQIVNDFQKGDIAEGYSVSREKKESFPLTVTSAQKNPTAFYLCASSKSRQGVQPQHFGDGTRLSIL.

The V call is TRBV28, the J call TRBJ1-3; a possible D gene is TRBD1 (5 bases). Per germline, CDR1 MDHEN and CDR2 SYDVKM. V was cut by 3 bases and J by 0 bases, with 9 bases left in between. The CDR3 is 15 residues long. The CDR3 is CASSFPQGSGNTIYF. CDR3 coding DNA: TGTGCCAGCAGTTTCCCCCAGGGCTCTGGAAACACCATATATTTT.

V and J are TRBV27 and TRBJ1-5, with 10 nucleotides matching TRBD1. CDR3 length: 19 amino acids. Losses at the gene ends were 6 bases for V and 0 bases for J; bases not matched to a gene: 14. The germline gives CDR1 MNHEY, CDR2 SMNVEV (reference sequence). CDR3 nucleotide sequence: TGTGCCAGCAGCTCGATATTCGGGACAGGGGTTTATAGCAATCAGCCCCAGCATTTT. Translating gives CASSSIFGTGVYSNQPQHF.

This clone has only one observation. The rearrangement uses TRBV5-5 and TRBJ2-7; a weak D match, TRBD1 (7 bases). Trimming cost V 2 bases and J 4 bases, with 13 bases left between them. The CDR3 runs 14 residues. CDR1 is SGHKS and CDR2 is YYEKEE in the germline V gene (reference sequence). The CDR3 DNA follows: TGTGCCAGCAGCTTCCTTCCAGGGGGGTACGAGCAGTACTTC. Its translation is CASSFLPGGYEQYF.

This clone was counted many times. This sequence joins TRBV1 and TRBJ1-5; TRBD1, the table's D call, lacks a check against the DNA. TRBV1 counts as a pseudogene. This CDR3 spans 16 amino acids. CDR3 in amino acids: CTSSHPSDRGNQPQHF. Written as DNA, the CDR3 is TGCACCAGCAGCCACCCCTCAGACAGGGGCAATCAGCCCCAGCATTTT.